This T cell receptor (beta chain) was observed in a study of CD8 T cells in ankylosing spondylitis. Libraries for TCR beta were made by quantitative 5'-RACE with molecular barcodes. TCRdb independently ran MiXCR on the 5' RACE reads; one entry per CDR3 protein. The sample lists some 250,000 distinct CDR3 sequences, roughly a tenth occurring once. There are many counts of this clonotype. Antigen specificity is unknown. General observations from the study: Disease-linked clones reportedly showed significant enrichment in matched ankylosing spondylitis synovial fluid.

The sequenced sample consisted of blood, either unsorted or a sorted T cell fraction (not recorded which). This sequence originates from a male donor with ankylosing spondylitis or in good health (not recorded which).

The CDR3 DNA reads as TGTGCCAGCAGTTTAGCCACACTAGGAGAGCAGTTCTTC. Its translation is CASSLATLGEQFF. V gene TRBV12-3 or TRBV12-4 combines with J gene TRBJ2-1, with a possible D match to TRBD2 (5 bases). The V and J ends lost 0 bases and 10 bases respectively, with 10 bases between them. The CDR3 has 13 residues.